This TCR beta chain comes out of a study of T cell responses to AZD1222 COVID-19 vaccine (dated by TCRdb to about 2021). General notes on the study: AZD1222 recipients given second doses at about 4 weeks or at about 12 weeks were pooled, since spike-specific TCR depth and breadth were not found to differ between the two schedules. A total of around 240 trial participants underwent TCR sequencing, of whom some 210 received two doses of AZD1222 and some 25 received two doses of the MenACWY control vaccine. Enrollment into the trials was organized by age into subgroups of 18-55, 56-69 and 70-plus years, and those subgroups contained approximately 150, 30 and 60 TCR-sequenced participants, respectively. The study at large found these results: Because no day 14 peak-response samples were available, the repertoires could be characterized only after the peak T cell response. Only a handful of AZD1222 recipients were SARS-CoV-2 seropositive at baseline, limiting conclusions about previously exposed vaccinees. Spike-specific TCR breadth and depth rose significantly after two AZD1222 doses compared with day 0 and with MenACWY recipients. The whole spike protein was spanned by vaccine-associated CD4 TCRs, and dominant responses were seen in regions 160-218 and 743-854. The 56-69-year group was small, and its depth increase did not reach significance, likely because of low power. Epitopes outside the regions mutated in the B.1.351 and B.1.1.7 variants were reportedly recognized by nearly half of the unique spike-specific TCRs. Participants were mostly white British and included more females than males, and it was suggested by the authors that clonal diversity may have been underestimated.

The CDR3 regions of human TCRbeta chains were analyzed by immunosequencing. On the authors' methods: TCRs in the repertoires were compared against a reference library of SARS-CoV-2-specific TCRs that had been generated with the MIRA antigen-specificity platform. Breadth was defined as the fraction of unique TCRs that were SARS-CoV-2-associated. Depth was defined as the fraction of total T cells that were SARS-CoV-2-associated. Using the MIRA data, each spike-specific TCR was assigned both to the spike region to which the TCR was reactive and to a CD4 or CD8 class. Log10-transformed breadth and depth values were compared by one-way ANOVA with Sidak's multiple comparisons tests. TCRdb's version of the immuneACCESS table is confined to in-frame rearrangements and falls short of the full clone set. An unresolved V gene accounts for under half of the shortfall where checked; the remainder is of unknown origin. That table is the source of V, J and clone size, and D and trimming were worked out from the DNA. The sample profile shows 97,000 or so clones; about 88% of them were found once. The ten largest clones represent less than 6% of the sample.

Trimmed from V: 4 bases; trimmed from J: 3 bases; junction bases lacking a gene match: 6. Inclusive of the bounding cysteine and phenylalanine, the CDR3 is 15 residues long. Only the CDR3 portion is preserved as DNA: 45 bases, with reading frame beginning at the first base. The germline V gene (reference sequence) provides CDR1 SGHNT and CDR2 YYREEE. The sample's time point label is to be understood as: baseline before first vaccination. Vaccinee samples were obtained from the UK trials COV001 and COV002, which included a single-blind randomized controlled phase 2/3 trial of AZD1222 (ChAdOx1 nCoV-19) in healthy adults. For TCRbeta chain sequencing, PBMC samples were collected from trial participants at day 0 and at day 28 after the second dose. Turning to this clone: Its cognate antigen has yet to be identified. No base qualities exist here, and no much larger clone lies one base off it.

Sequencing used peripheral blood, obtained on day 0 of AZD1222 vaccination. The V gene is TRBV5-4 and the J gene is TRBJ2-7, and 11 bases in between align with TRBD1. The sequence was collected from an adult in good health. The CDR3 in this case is CASSPPGTGGYEQYF. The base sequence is TGTGCCAGCAGCCCCCCCGGGACAGGGGGCTACGAGCAGTACTTC.